There are many counts of the clone carrying this TCR beta chain. The sample belongs to a study of CD8 T cells in ankylosing spondylitis. In making TCR beta libraries, quantitative 5'-RACE with molecular barcodes was used. Using its own MiXCR run on the 5' RACE reads, TCRdb lists one record per CDR3 protein. The sample lists around 280,000 distinct CDR3 sequences; around 20% were seen once. The sample taken for sequencing was blood, either unsorted or a sorted T cell fraction (not recorded which). The TCR was taken from a male donor with ankylosing spondylitis or in good health (not recorded which).

The CDR3 nucleotides are TGTGCCATCAGTGGCCCCGGGGCCACAGCTAACTATGGCTACACCTTC. Translating gives CAISGPGATANYGYTF. J is TRBJ1-2 and V is TRBV10-3; D might be TRBD1 (5 bases). Trimming stripped 4 bases from V and 0 bases from J, with 15 bases between. Germline-derived CDR1 and CDR2 are ENHRY and SYGVKD. The CDR3 has 16 amino acids.